This T cell receptor beta chain comes out of a study of beta chain features in type 1 diabetes. Concerning this clone itself: Antigen unknown.

Points from the study as a whole: TCRB CDR3s were moderately but significantly shorter in Type 1 diabetes patients in all four CD4+ subsets.

All of the isolated RNA was reverse transcribed, so expressed TCRB transcripts were sequenced. Assay: immunoSEQ multiplex PCR; the TCRdb copy retains only in-frame clones and omits some. The repertoire holds 600,000 to 700,000 clones, 9.5% to 15% seen once, with around 0.12% in the top ten. V trimming: 3 bases; J trimming: 9 bases; junction bases outside the gene matches: 7. CDR1 and CDR2 (germline): MNHEY, SMNVEV (reference sequence). CDR3 length: 16 residues. The origin of this receptor is a young man with type 1 diabetes. The sample comprised naive CD4+ T cells from blood. The chain couples TRBV27 to TRBJ1-6, with 11 bases fitting TRBD1. The CDR3 bases are TGTGCCAGCAGTTTGGAGGACAGGGGGCTAGGTTCACCCCTCCACTTT. Amino acids: CASSLEDRGLGSPLHF.